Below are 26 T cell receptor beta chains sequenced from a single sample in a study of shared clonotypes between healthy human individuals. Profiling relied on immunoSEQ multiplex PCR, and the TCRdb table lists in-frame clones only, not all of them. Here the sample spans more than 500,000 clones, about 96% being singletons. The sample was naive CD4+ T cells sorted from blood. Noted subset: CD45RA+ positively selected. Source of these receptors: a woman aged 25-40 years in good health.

CDR3 coding DNA: TGCGCCAGCAGCTTGGACGGGATAGCGGGACTGGAGACCCAGTACTTC. As protein: CASSLDGIAGLETQYF. The gene calls are TRBV5-1 and TRBJ2-5, with 8 bases lining up with TRBD2. Germline trimming cut 0 bases from V and 5 bases from J; bases unmatched to any gene: 9. Germline V lookup: CDR1 SGHRS, CDR2 YFSETQ. The CDR3 consists of 16 residues. The entire variable domain, with the rest obtained from reference TRBV5-1 and TRBJ2-5, is as follows: KAGVTQTPRYLIKTRGQQVTLSCSPISGHRSVSWYQQTPGQGLQFLFEYFSETQRNKGNFPGRFSGRQFSNSRSEMNVSTLELGDSALYLCASSLDGIAGLETQYFGPGTRLLVL.

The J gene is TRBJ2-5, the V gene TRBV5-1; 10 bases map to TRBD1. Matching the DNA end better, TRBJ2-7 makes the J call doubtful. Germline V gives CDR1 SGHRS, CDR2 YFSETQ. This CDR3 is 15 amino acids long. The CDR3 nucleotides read TGCGCCAGCAGCCCAGACAGGGGGCTAGTTTACGAGCAGTACTTC. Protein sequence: CASSPDRGLVYEQYF.

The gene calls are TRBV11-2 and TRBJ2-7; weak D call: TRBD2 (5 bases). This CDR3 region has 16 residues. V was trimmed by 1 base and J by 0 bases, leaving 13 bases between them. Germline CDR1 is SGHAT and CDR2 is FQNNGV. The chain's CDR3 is CASSLGTLASSYEQYF. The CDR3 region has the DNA TGTGCCAGCAGCTTAGGGACTCTAGCTTCCTCCTACGAGCAGTACTTC.

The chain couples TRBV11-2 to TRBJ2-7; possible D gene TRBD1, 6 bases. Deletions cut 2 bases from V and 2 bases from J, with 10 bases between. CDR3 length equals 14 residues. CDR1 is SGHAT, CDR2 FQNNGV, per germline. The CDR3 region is CASSLKQGPYEQYF. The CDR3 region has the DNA TGTGCCAGCAGCTTAAAACAGGGTCCCTACGAGCAGTACTTC.

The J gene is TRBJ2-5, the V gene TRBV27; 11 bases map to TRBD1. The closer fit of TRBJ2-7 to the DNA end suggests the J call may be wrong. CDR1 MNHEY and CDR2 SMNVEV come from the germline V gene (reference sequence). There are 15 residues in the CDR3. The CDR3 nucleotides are TGTGCCAGCAGACGAGCGGGACAGGGGGCCTACGAGCAGTACTTC. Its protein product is CASRRAGQGAYEQYF.

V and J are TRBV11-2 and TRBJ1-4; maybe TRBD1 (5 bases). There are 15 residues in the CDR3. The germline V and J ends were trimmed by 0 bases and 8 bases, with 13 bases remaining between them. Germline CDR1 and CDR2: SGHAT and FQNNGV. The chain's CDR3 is CASSLDLVGGEKLFF. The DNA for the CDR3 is TGTGCCAGCAGCTTAGATCTGGTTGGGGGGGAAAAACTGTTTTTT.

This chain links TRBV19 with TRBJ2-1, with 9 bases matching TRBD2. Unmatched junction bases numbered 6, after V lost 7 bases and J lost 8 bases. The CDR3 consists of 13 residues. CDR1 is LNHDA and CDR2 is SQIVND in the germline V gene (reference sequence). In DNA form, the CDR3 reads TGTGCCAGTACGAGGACTAGCGTAGATGAGCAGTTCTTC. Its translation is CASTRTSVDEQFF.

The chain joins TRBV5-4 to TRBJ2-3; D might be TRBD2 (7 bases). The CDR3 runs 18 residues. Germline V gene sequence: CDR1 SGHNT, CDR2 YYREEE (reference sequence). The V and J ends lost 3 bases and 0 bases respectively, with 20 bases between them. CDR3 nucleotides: TGTGCCAGCAGCTGGGACTACGGGGGCTCCGCTAGCACAGATACGCAGTATTTT. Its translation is CASSWDYGGSASTDTQYF.

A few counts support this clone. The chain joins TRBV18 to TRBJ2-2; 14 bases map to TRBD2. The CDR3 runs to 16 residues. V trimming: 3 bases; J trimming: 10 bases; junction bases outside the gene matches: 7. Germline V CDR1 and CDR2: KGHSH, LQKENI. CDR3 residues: CASSPPTSGRAEELFF. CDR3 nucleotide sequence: TGTGCCAGCTCACCCCCGACTAGCGGGAGGGCCGAGGAGCTGTTTTTT.

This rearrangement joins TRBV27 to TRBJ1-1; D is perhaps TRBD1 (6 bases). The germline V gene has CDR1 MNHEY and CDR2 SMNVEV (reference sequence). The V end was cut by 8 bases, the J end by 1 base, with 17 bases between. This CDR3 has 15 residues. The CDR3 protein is CASSRRGSQNTEAFF. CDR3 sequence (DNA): TGTGCCAGCTCCCGAAGGGGGTCTCAGAACACTGAAGCTTTCTTT.

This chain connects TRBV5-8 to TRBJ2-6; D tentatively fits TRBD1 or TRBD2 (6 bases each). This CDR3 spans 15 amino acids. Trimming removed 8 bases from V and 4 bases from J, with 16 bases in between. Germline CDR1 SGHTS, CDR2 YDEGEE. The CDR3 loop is CASQTGLYGANVLTF. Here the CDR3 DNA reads TGTGCCAGTCAGACAGGACTATACGGGGCCAACGTCCTGACTTTC.

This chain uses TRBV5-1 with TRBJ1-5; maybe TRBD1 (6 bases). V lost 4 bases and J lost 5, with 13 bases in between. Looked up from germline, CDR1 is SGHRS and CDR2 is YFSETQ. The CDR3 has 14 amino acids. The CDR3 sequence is CASSPQGGDQPQHF. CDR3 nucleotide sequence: TGCGCCAGCAGCCCCCAAGGGGGTGATCAGCCCCAGCATTTT.

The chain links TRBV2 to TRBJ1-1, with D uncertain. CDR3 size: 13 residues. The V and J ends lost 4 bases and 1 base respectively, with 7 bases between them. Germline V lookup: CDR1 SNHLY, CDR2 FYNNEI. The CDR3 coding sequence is TGTGCCAGCAGTGGGGCAGGGAACACTGAAGCTTTCTTT. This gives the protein CASSGAGNTEAFF.

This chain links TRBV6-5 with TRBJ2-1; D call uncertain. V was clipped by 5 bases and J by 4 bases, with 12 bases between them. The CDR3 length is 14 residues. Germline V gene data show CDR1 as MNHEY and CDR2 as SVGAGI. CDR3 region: CASSLPGPYNEQFF. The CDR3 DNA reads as TGTGCCAGCAGTCTCCCGGGCCCTTACAATGAGCAGTTCTTC.

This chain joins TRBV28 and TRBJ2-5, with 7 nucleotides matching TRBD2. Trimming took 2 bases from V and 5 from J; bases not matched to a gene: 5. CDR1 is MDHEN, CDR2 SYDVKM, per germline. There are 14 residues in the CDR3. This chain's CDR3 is CASSLGGSIETQYF. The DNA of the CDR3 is TGTGCCAGCAGTTTAGGCGGGAGTATTGAGACCCAGTACTTC.

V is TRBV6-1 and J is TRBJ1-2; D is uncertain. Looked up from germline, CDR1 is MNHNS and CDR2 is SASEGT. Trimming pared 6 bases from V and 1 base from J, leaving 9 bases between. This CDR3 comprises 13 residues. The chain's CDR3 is CASRGQNNYGYTF. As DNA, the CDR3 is TGTGCCAGCAGGGGTCAGAATAACTATGGCTACACCTTC.

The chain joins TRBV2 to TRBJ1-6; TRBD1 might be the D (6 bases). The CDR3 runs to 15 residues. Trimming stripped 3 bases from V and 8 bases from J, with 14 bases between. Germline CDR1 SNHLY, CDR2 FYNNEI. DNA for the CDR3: TGTGCCAGCAGTGATATTGGACAGATCGATTCACCCCTCCACTTT. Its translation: CASSDIGQIDSPLHF.

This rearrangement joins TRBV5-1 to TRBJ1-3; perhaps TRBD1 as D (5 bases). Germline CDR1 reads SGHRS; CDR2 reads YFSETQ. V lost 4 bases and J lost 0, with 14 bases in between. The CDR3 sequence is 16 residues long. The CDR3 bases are TGCGCCAGCAGCCCGGAAGGGGAGAGCTCTGGAAACACCATATATTTT. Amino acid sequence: CASSPEGESSGNTIYF.

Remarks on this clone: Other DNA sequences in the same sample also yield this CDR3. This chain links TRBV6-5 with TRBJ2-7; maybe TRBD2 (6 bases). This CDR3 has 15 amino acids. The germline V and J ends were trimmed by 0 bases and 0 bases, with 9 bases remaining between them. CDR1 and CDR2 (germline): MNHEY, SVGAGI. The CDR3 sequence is CASSYSSGSSYEQYF. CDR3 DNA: TGTGCCAGCAGTTACTCTAGCGGATCCTCCTACGAGCAGTACTTC.

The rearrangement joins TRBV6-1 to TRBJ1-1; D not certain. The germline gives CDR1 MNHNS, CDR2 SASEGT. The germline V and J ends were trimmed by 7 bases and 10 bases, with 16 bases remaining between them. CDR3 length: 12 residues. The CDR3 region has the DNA TGTGCCAGCACTCTCGCCGGGTGGGGAGCTTTCTTT. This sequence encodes CASTLAGWGAFF.

CDR3 sequence reads: CASSDGQGNTEAFF. The CDR3 DNA reads as TGTGCCAGCAGCGACGGACAGGGGAACACTGAAGCTTTCTTT. The chain links TRBV11-2 to TRBJ1-1; 8 bases fit TRBD1. Germline V lookup: CDR1 SGHAT, CDR2 FQNNGV. J lost 1 base, V lost 5 bases, and 3 bases had no gene match. The CDR3 loop spans 14 amino acids. Supplemented by reference TRBV11-2 and TRBJ1-1, the full variable domain reads EAGVAQSPRYKIIEKRQSVAFWCNPISGHATLYWYQQILGQGPKLLIQFQNNGVVDDSQLPKDRFSAERLKGVDSTLKIQPAKLEDSAVYLCASSDGQGNTEAFFGQGTRLTVV.

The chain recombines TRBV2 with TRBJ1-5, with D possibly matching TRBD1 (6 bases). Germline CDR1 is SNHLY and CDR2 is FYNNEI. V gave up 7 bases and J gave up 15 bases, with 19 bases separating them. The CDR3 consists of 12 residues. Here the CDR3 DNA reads TGTGCCAGCAAGGGGGGTTTGAGGGGCACGCATTTT. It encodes CASKGGLRGTHF.

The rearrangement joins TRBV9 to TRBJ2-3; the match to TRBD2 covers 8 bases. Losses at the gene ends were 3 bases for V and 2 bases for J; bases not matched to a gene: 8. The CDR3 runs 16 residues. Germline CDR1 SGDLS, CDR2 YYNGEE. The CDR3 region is CASSAGTSTITDTQYF. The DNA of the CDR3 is TGTGCCAGCAGCGCCGGGACTAGTACGATCACAGATACGCAGTATTTT.

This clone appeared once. The chain's CDR3 is CASSPSPDGNTIYF. The CDR3 DNA follows: TGCGCCAGCAGCCCATCCCCCGATGGAAACACCATATATTTT. This chain connects TRBV5-1 to TRBJ1-3, with D unclear. Germline-derived CDR1 and CDR2 are SGHRS and YFSETQ. V was cut by 4 bases and J by 3 bases, with 11 bases left in between. CDR3 length equals 14 residues.

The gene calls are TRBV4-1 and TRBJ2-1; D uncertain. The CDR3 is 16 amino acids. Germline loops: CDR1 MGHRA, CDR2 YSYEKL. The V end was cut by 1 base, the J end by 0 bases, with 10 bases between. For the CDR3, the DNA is TGCGCCAGCAGCCAAGGGCTCCTCAGCTCCTACAATGAGCAGTTCTTC. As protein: CASSQGLLSSYNEQFF.

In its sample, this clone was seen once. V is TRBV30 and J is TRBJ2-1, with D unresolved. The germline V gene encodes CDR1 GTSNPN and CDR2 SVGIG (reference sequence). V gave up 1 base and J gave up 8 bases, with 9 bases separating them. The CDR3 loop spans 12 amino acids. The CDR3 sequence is CAWSGQVDEQFF. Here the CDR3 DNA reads TGTGCCTGGAGTGGGCAAGTCGATGAGCAGTTCTTC.